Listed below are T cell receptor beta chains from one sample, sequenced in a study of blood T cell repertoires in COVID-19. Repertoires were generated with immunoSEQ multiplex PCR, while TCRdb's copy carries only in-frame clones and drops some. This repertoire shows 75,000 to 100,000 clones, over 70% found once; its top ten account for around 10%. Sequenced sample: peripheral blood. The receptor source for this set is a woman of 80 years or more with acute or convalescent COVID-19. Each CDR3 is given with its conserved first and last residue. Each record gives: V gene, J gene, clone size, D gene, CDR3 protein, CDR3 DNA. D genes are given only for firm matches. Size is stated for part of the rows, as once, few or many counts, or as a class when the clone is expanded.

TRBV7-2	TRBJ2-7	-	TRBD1	CASSLLPRQGYEQYF	TGTGCCAGCAGCTTATTGCCCAGACAGGGATACGAGCAGTACTTC
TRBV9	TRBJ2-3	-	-	CASSVASRGTDTQYF	TGTGCCAGCAGCGTAGCTAGCCGTGGGACAGATACGCAGTATTTT
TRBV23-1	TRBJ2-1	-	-	CASSQNIERTRNNEQFF	TGCGCCAGCAGTCAAAATATTGAGCGAACGAGGAACAATGAGCAGTTCTTC
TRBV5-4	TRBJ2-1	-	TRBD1	CASSRTGSDEQFF	TGTGCCAGCAGCAGGACAGGGTCGGATGAGCAGTTCTTC
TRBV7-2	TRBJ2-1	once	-	CASSLYPPSYNEQFF	TGTGCCAGCAGCCTATACCCCCCCTCCTACAATGAGCAGTTCTTC
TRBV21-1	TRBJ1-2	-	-	CASSKDRAHGYTF	TGTGCCAGCAGCAAGGACAGGGCCCATGGCTACACCTTC
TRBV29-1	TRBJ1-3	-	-	CSVNSGNTIYF	TGCAGCGTCAACTCTGGAAACACCATATATTTT
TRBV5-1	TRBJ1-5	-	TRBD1	CASSLGDSQVQPQHF	TGCGCCAGCAGCTTGGGGGACAGTCAGGTTCAGCCCCAGCATTTT
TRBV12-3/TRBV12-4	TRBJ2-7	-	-	CASSLGANEQYF	TGTGCCAGCAGTTTAGGGGCCAACGAGCAGTACTTC
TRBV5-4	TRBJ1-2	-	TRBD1	CASSGTGGGYGYTF	TGTGCCAGCAGCGGGACAGGGGGAGGCTATGGCTACACCTTC
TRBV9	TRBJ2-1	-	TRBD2	CASSVMTSGGAGEQFF	TGTGCCAGCAGCGTTATGACTAGCGGGGGGGCAGGGGAGCAGTTCTTC
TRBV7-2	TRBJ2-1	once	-	CASSLGGILNEQFF	TGTGCCAGCAGCTTAGGCGGGATTCTCAATGAGCAGTTCTTC
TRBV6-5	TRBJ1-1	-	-	CASRNRVPETEAFF	TGTGCCAGCAGAAACAGGGTCCCGGAGACTGAAGCTTTCTTT
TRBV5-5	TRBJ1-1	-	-	CASSSAGLLNTEAFF	TGTGCCAGCAGCTCGGCCGGACTCCTGAACACTGAAGCTTTCTTT
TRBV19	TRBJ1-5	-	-	CASHKDHRVRNQPQHF	TGTGCCAGTCACAAAGACCACAGGGTTAGAAATCAGCCCCAGCATTTT
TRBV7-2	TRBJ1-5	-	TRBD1	CASSWDRASNQPQHF	TGTGCCAGCAGCTGGGACAGGGCGAGCAATCAGCCCCAGCATTTT
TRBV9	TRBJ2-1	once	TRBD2	CASSADMGLRNEQFF	TGTGCCAGCAGCGCGGACATGGGACTACGTAATGAGCAGTTCTTC
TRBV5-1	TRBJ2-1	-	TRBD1	CASSGRQGSSVRGEQFF	TGCGCCAGCAGTGGGAGACAGGGAAGCTCCGTGAGGGGTGAGCAGTTCTTC
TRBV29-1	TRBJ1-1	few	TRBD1	CSAAGQGTEAFF	TGCAGCGCCGCGGGACAGGGTACTGAAGCTTTCTTT
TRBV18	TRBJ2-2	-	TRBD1	CASSPPTGDANTGELFF	TGTGCCAGCTCACCCCCCACAGGGGACGCGAACACCGGGGAGCTGTTTTTT
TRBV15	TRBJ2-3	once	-	CATSRDMGSTQYF	TGTGCCACCAGCAGAGATATGGGGAGTACGCAGTATTTT
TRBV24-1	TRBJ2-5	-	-	CATSPSLAHETQYF	TGTGCCACCAGTCCATCCTTAGCTCACGAGACCCAGTACTTC
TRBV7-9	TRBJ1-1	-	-	CASSDTGQQNTEAFF	TGTGCCAGCAGCGACACAGGGCAGCAGAACACTGAAGCTTTCTTT
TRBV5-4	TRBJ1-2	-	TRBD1	CASSLVGGGYGYTF	TGTGCCAGCAGCTTGGTAGGGGGCGGGTATGGCTACACCTTC
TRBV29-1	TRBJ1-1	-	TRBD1	CSARQGGWNTEAFF	TGCAGCGCCCGACAGGGGGGCTGGAACACTGAAGCTTTCTTT
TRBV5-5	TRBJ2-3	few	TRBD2	CASSSRVIAGGSADTQYF	TGTGCCAGCAGCTCCCGGGTGATAGCGGGGGGTTCTGCAGATACGCAGTATTTT
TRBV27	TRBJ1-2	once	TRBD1	CASRTLLGGSYGYTF	TGTGCCAGCAGGACCCTTTTAGGGGGCTCCTATGGCTACACCTTC
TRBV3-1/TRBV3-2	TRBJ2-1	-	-	CASSKTGSYNEQFF	TGTGCCAGCAGTAAGACTGGCTCCTACAATGAGCAGTTCTTC
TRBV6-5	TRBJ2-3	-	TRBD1	CASSYSYGDRDTQYF	TGTGCCAGCAGTTACTCGTACGGGGACAGAGATACGCAGTATTTT
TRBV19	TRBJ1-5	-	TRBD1	CATSTGNGNQPQHF	TGTGCCACATCGACAGGGAACGGCAATCAGCCCCAGCATTTT
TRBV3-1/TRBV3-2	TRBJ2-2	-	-	CASSFQSPSGSELFF	TGTGCCAGCAGCTTCCAGTCTCCATCGGGTTCGGAGCTGTTTTTT
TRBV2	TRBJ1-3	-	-	CASSGGQHGNTIYF	TGTGCCAGCAGTGGGGGGCAGCATGGAAACACCATATATTTT
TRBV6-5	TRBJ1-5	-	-	CASSYSITGSQPQHF	TGTGCCAGCAGTTACTCGATCACGGGTAGTCAGCCCCAGCATTTT
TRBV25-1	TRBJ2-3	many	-	CASSLADTQYF	TGTGCCAGTTCTTTAGCAGATACGCAGTATTTT
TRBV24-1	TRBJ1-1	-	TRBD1	CATRQGSSTEAFF	TGTGCCACCCGACAGGGTTCGAGCACTGAAGCTTTCTTT
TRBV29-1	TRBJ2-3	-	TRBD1	CSAGQGSSTDTQYF	TGCAGCGCGGGACAGGGATCTAGCACAGATACGCAGTATTTT
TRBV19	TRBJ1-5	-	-	CATHEAQAGNQPQHF	TGTGCCACCCACGAAGCACAGGCGGGCAATCAGCCCCAGCATTTT
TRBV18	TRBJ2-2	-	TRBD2	CASSPPSSGANTGELFF	TGTGCCAGCTCACCACCGTCAAGCGGGGCGAACACCGGGGAGCTGTTTTTT
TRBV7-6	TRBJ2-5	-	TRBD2	CASSLGTSGGAQKTQYF	TGTGCCAGCAGCCTGGGGACTAGCGGGGGGGCCCAAAAGACCCAGTACTTC
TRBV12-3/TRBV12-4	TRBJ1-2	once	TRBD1	CASSKTGSYGYTF	TGTGCCAGCAGTAAGACAGGGTCCTATGGCTACACCTTC
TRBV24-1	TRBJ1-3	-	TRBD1	CATSDGWTGGGNTIYF	TGTGCCACCAGTGACGGTTGGACAGGGGGAGGAAACACCATATATTTT
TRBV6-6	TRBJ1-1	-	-	CASSGRSGGGEAFF	TGTGCCAGCAGTGGCCGCTCGGGGGGCGGTGAAGCTTTCTTT
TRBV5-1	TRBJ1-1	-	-	CASSLARRGRGSRAEAFF	TGCGCCAGCAGCTTGGCCCGCAGGGGACGTGGCAGTAGGGCTGAAGCTTTCTTT
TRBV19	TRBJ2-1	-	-	CASSIRQGARNEQFF	TGTGCCAGTAGTATACGCCAGGGCGCGAGAAATGAGCAGTTCTTC
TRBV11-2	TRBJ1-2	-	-	CASSLGAGGFYGYTF	TGTGCCAGCAGCTTAGGGGCCGGGGGGTTTTATGGCTACACCTTC
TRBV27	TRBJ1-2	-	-	CASSFEGGYGYTF	TGTGCCAGCAGTTTCGAGGGTGGCTATGGCTACACCTTC
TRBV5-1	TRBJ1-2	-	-	CASSLGQNYGYTF	TGCGCCAGCAGCTTGGGTCAGAACTATGGCTACACCTTC
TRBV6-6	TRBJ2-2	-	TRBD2	CASSRTSGGFNTGELFF	TGTGCCAGCAGTCGGACTAGCGGGGGGTTCAACACCGGGGAGCTGTTTTTT
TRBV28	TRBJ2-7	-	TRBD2	CASSPSGGASLEQYF	TGTGCCAGCAGTCCTAGCGGGGGGGCCTCCCTCGAGCAGTACTTC
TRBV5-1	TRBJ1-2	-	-	CASSLGGNLGYGYTF	TGCGCCAGCAGCTTGGGGGGCAATCTGGGCTATGGCTACACCTTC